The clone carrying this T cell receptor beta chain was found a few times. Its antigen is currently unknown. Sample donors were healthy Caucasian individuals that came from Russia, aged about 6 to 95. These data originate in a study of blood T cells in healthy people across ages. Overall study results and limits: Getting older went along with TCR beta diversity per million T cells dropping roughly linearly.

A second roughly 7 to 11 cycle PCR used barcoded and J-beta primers. A single record per CDR3 protein comes from TCRdb applying MiXCR to the 5' RACE reads. This sample has about 1,500,000 distinct CDR3 sequences, with 42% found just once. Germline V gene sequence: CDR1 DFQATT, CDR2 SNEGSKA (reference sequence). The CDR3 is 10 residues long. The germline V and J ends were trimmed by 5 bases and 2 bases, with 4 bases remaining between them. The sequence came from a woman aged 18-35 years in good health. The specimen sequenced was blood. The V and J genes are TRBV20-1 and TRBJ2-7; D remains unclear. This CDR3 is CSAPPYEQYF. In nucleotides, the CDR3 is TGCAGTGCTCCTCCCTACGAGCAGTACTTC.